These T cell receptor beta chains were read from a single sample in a study of blood T cell repertoires in COVID-19. Repertoires were generated with immunoSEQ multiplex PCR, while TCRdb's copy carries only in-frame clones and drops some. Among 200,000 to 250,000 clones listed, 89% were seen once. Sequenced: peripheral blood. The receptors come from a man aged 55 to 69 who had recovered from COVID-19. CDR3s include the opening cysteine and the closing phenylalanine or tryptophan. A D gene is named only where the DNA matches it firmly. Only some rows state a clone size, as once, few, many or a class for expanded clones.

abundance: NA; j_gene: TRBJ1-1; d_gene: NA; v_gene: TRBV29-1; CDR3aa: CSTRTGKATEAFF; CDR3nt: TGCAGCACTAGGACGGGGAAAGCCACTGAAGCTTTCTTT
abundance: NA; j_gene: TRBJ2-7; d_gene: NA; v_gene: TRBV6-5; CDR3aa: CASSYWAGRSYEQYF; CDR3nt: TGTGCCAGCAGTTACTGGGCGGGGAGGTCCTACGAGCAGTACTTC
abundance: NA; j_gene: TRBJ2-5; d_gene: TRBD2; v_gene: TRBV2; CDR3aa: CASSVLAGALVRRYF; CDR3nt: TGTGCCAGCAGTGTGCTAGCGGGGGCCCTAGTCCGTCGGTACTTC
abundance: NA; j_gene: TRBJ1-3; d_gene: NA; v_gene: TRBV6-6; CDR3aa: CASIAGGNTIYF; CDR3nt: TGTGCCAGCATCGCGGGGGGAAACACCATATATTTT
abundance: NA; j_gene: TRBJ2-5; d_gene: NA; v_gene: TRBV12-3/TRBV12-4; CDR3aa: CASGPGETQYF; CDR3nt: TGTGCCAGCGGCCCCGGGGAGACCCAGTACTTC
abundance: NA; j_gene: TRBJ1-2; d_gene: NA; v_gene: TRBV9; CDR3aa: CASSSRSDPWGRYGYTF; CDR3nt: TGTGCCAGCAGCTCCCGCTCCGACCCCTGGGGGCGCTATGGCTACACCTTC
abundance: NA; j_gene: TRBJ2-7; d_gene: NA; v_gene: TRBV14; CDR3aa: CASSQATKNEQYF; CDR3nt: TGTGCCAGCAGCCAAGCTACGAAAAACGAGCAGTACTTC
abundance: NA; j_gene: TRBJ2-7; d_gene: NA; v_gene: TRBV11-3; CDR3aa: CATGGGEQYF; CDR3nt: TGTGCCACCGGGGGTGGCGAGCAGTACTTC
abundance: NA; j_gene: TRBJ1-3; d_gene: NA; v_gene: TRBV3-1/TRBV3-2; CDR3aa: CASGTSSGNTIYF; CDR3nt: TGTGCCAGCGGTACGAGCTCTGGAAACACCATATATTTT
abundance: NA; j_gene: TRBJ1-2; d_gene: TRBD1; v_gene: TRBV5-8; CDR3aa: CASSRPGDRTNYGYTF; CDR3nt: TGTGCCAGCAGCAGGCCGGGGGACAGGACTAACTATGGCTACACCTTC
abundance: once; j_gene: TRBJ1-2; d_gene: TRBD1; v_gene: TRBV19; CDR3aa: CASSVRGQNNYGYTF; CDR3nt: TGTGCCAGTAGTGTCCGGGGACAGAATAACTATGGCTACACCTTC
abundance: NA; j_gene: TRBJ2-7; d_gene: NA; v_gene: TRBV5-1; CDR3aa: CASSPGLSSMEQYF; CDR3nt: TGCGCCAGCAGCCCCGGACTATCTTCTATGGAGCAGTACTTC
abundance: NA; j_gene: TRBJ2-1; d_gene: TRBD2; v_gene: TRBV27; CDR3aa: CASSWGVPGLGNEQFF; CDR3nt: TGTGCCAGCAGTTGGGGAGTCCCGGGACTAGGGAATGAGCAGTTCTTC
abundance: once; j_gene: TRBJ1-1; d_gene: TRBD1; v_gene: TRBV6-6; CDR3aa: CASSVQGGSDEAFF; CDR3nt: TGTGCCAGCAGTGTACAGGGGGGATCCGACGAAGCTTTCTTT
abundance: once; j_gene: TRBJ2-1; d_gene: NA; v_gene: TRBV2; CDR3aa: CASSGRSSYNEQFF; CDR3nt: TGTGCCAGCAGTGGGAGGAGCTCCTACAATGAGCAGTTCTTC
abundance: NA; j_gene: TRBJ1-1; d_gene: NA; v_gene: TRBV7-2; CDR3aa: CASSLDLIVEAFF; CDR3nt: TGTGCCAGCAGCTTAGACTTGATTGTTGAAGCTTTCTTT
abundance: NA; j_gene: TRBJ2-2; d_gene: NA; v_gene: TRBV3-1/TRBV3-2; CDR3aa: CASSQGGGRNTGELFF; CDR3nt: TGTGCCAGCAGCCAGGGAGGGGGGAGGAACACCGGGGAGCTGTTTTTT
abundance: NA; j_gene: TRBJ2-3; d_gene: TRBD2; v_gene: TRBV27; CDR3aa: CASTNRWTSGRGTDTQYF; CDR3nt: TGTGCCAGCACCAATCGGTGGACTAGCGGGAGAGGCACAGATACGCAGTATTTT
abundance: NA; j_gene: TRBJ1-1; d_gene: NA; v_gene: TRBV2; CDR3aa: CASSDNGGNTEAFF; CDR3nt: TGTGCCAGCAGTGATAACGGAGGGAACACTGAAGCTTTCTTT